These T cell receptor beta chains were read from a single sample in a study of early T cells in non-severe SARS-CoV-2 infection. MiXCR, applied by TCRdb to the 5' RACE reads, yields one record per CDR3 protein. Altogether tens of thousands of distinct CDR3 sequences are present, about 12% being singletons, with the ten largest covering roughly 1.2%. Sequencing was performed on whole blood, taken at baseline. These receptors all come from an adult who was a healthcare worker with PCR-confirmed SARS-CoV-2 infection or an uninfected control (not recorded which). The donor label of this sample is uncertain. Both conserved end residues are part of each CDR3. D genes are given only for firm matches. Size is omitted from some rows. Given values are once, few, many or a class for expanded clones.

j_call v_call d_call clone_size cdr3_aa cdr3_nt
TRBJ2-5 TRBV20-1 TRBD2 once CSADGVAGGQETQYF TGCAGTGCTGACGGAGTAGCGGGGGGGCAAGAGACCCAGTACTTC
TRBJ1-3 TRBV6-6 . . CASSYWAGTSSGNTIYF TGTGCCAGCAGTTACTGGGCAGGGACCAGCTCTGGAAACACCATATACTTT
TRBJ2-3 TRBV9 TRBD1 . CASSLSGTVTDTQYF TGTGCCAGCAGCTTGTCCGGGACAGTGACAGATACGCAGTATTTT
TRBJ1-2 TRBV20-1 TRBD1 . CSAKDRADGYTF TGCAGTGCCAAGGACAGGGCGGATGGCTACACCTTC
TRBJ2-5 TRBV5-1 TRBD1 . CASSSTGGFKETQYF TGCGCCAGCAGCTCGACAGGGGGCTTCAAGGAGACCCAGTACTTC
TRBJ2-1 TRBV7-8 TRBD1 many CASSLVGTGVYNEQFF TGTGCCAGCAGCTTAGTTGGGACAGGGGTATACAATGAGCAGTTCTTC
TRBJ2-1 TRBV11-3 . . CASSPATGESYNEQFF TGTGCCAGCAGCCCAGCCACGGGCGAATCCTACAATGAGCAGTTCTTC
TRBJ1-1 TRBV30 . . CAWSVGGGEAFF TGTGCCTGGAGTGTTGGAGGAGGTGAAGCTTTCTTT
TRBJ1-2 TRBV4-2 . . CASSRKREDRGGYTF TGTGCCAGCAGCCGGAAAAGGGAGGACAGAGGTGGCTACACCTTC
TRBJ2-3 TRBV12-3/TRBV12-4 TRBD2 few CASSLGGTETDTQYF TGTGCCAGCAGTTTGGGGGGGACGGAAACAGATACGCAGTATTTT
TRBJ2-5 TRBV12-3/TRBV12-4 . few CASSFDRGGMETQYF TGTGCCAGCAGTTTTGACAGGGGAGGGATGGAGACCCAGTACTTC
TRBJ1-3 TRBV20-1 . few CSARDFVGGPIYF TGCAGTGCTAGAGATTTTGTCGGGGGCCCCATATATTTT
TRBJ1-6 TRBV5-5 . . CASSLANRESSPLHF TGTGCCAGCAGCTTGGCCAACAGGGAGAGTTCACCCCTCCACTTT
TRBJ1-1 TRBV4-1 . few CASSQGRVEDTEAFF TGCGCCAGCAGCCAAGGCCGCGTGGAAGACACTGAAGCTTTCTTT
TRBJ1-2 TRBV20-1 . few CSARDWSGSEGYTF TGCAGTGCTAGAGACTGGTCAGGGAGTGAGGGCTACACCTTC
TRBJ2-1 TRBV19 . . CASLGRTPYNEQFF TGTGCCAGCCTTGGCCGGACCCCCTACAATGAGCAGTTCTTC
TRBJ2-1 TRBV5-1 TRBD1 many CASSLEDRVKGNEQFF TGCGCCAGCAGCTTAGAAGACAGGGTTAAAGGAAATGAGCAGTTCTTC
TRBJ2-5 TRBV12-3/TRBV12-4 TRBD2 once CASSSSSGEETQYF TGTGCCAGCAGTTCCTCTAGCGGGGAAGAGACCCAGTACTTC
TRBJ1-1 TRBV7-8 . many CASSPRANTEAFF TGTGCCAGCAGCCCGAGAGCAAACACTGAAGCTTTCTTT
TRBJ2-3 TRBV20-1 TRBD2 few CSARPSGGPPDTQYF TGCAGTGCTAGGCCTAGCGGGGGGCCACCAGATACGCAGTATTTT
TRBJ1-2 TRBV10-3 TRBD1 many CAISLGQGDYGYTF TGTGCCATCAGCCTTGGACAGGGAGATTATGGCTACACCTTC
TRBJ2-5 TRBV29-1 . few CSVETGLGGETQYF TGCAGCGTTGAAACGGGGTTGGGAGGAGAGACCCAGTACTTC
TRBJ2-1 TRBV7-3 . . CASSVEGVNEQFF TGTGCCAGCAGTGTTGAGGGGGTAAATGAGCAGTTCTTC
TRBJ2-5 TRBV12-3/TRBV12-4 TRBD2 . CASSSGLAGGQETQYF TGTGCCAGCAGTTCGGGACTAGCGGGGGGCCAAGAGACCCAGTACTTC
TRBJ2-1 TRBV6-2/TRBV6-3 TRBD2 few CASSYSRTSYNEQFF TGTGCCAGCAGTTACTCTAGGACTAGCTACAATGAGCAGTTCTTC
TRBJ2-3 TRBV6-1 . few CASRPRSSTDTQYF TGTGCCAGCAGGCCGAGATCTAGCACAGATACGCAGTATTTT
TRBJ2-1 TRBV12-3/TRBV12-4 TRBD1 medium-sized CASSAQGTGYSYNEQFF TGTGCCAGCAGTGCTCAGGGGACAGGATATTCCTACAATGAGCAGTTCTTC
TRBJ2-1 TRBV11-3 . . CASSLGRGHDEQFF TGTGCCAGCAGCTTAGGAAGGGGCCACGATGAGCAGTTCTTC
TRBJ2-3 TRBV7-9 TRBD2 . CASSPRGGNTDTQYF TGTGCCAGCAGCCCCCGGGGGGGAAACACAGATACGCAGTATTTT
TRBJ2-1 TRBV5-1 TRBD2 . CASSSDVIAGGPRREQFF TGCGCCAGCAGCTCCGACGTTATAGCGGGGGGTCCCAGGCGGGAGCAGTTCTTC
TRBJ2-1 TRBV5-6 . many CASSSPPGEQFF TGTGCCAGCAGCTCCCCCCCCGGGGAGCAGTTCTTC
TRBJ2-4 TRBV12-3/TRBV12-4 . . CASSPGNGNIQYF TGTGCCAGCAGTCCAGGGAATGGGAACATTCAGTACTTC
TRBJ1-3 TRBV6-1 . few CASSDLSPSSGNTIYF TGTGCCAGCAGTGACCTCAGCCCCAGCTCTGGAAACACCATATATTTT
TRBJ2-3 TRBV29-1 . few CSVAVPFTDTQYF TGCAGCGTGGCGGTACCATTCACAGATACGCAGTATTTT
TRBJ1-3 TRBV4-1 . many CASSKGQVKSSGNTIYF TGCGCCAGCAGCAAGGGACAAGTTAAATCCTCTGGAAACACCATATATTTT
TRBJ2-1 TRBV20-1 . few CSASGFSYNEQFF TGCAGTGCTAGTGGTTTCTCCTACAATGAGCAGTTCTTC
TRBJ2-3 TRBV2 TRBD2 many CASSPGGLAGMSRTDTQYF TGTGCCAGCAGTCCCGGTGGACTAGCGGGAATGTCACGCACAGATACGCAGTATTTT
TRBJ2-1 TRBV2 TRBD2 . CASSRPQWVSGYNEQFF TGTGCCAGCAGCCGACCGCAGTGGGTTAGCGGGTACAATGAGCAGTTCTTC
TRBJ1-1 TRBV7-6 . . CASSWAGNTEAFF TGTGCCAGCAGCTGGGCAGGGAACACTGAAGCTTTCTTT
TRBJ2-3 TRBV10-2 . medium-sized CASREGPSGTDTQYF TGCGCCAGCCGCGAGGGCCCATCGGGCACAGATACGCAGTATTTT
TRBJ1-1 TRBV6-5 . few CASSPSDTAQDTEAFF TGTGCCAGCAGCCCTTCCGACACCGCTCAGGACACTGAAGCTTTCTTT
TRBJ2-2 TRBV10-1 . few CASSEWTAQNTGELFF TGCGCCAGCAGTGAATGGACTGCACAAAACACCGGGGAGCTGTTTTTT
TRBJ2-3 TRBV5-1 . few CASSSGENTDTQYF TGCGCCAGCAGCTCGGGGGAGAACACAGATACGCAGTATTTT
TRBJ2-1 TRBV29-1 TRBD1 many CSVPRDRAYNEQFF TGCAGCGTCCCCCGGGACAGGGCCTACAATGAGCAGTTCTTC
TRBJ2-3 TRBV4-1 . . CASSQVGLSSTDTQYF TGCGCCAGCAGCCAAGTTGGTCTCAGTAGCACAGATACGCAGTATTTT